The 8 T cell receptor beta chains below were found in one sample sequenced in a study of ipilimumab plus nivolumab after autologous stem cell transplantation. Only in-frame clones appear in the TCRdb table, and some are missing; sequencing was by immunoSEQ multiplex PCR. The top ten clones hold 2% to 2.5% of a sample with tens of thousands of clones, nearly 85% of them seen once. The sample here was PBMCs, taken in a trial of ipilimumab plus nivolumab as post-transplant consolidation. These receptors came from a male donor with diffuse large B-cell lymphoma.

The V call is TRBV5-4, the J call TRBJ2-7; D is uncertain. Germline V gene sequence: CDR1 SGHNT, CDR2 YYREEE (reference sequence). This CDR3 contains 13 residues. V lost 2 bases to trimming and J lost 2 bases, with 8 bases between them. The CDR3 sequence is CASSFSRAYEQYF. DNA for the CDR3: TGTGCCAGCAGCTTCTCCAGAGCCTACGAGCAGTACTTC.

This sequence joins TRBV4-1 and TRBJ2-7, with 9 bases fitting TRBD1. V was clipped by 4 bases and J by 6 bases; unmatched bases: 10. The CDR3 has 15 residues. CDR1 is MGHRA, CDR2 YSYEKL, per germline. CDR3 in amino acids: CASSRLGTGFFEQYF. Here the CDR3 DNA reads TGCGCCAGCAGCCGACTCGGGACAGGGTTTTTCGAGCAGTACTTC.

J is TRBJ2-7 and V is TRBV27, with 7 bases lining up with TRBD1. The CDR3 consists of 16 residues. Germline lookup yields CDR1 MNHEY and CDR2 SMNVEV (reference sequence). Trimming removed 2 bases from V and 3 bases from J; junction bases left unmatched: 10. This chain's CDR3 is CASSLRGTEPLYEQYF. In DNA form, the CDR3 reads TGTGCCAGCAGTTTAAGAGGGACAGAGCCCCTCTACGAGCAGTACTTC.

This clone was observed a single time. The chain has TRBV13 and TRBJ1-2, with D possibly TRBD1 on 6 matching bases. CDR1 is PRHDT and CDR2 is FYEKMQ in the germline V gene (reference sequence). V was shortened by 5 bases and J by 2 bases, with 12 bases between the two germline ends. CDR3 length: 14 amino acids. The CDR3 DNA reads as TGTGCCAGCAGCCGGGGCAGGGGAAACTATGGCTACACCTTC. Translated: CASSRGRGNYGYTF.

The chain couples TRBV10-1 to TRBJ2-5; 7 bases map to TRBD1. V dropped 3 bases and J dropped 2; count of bases not matched to a gene: 21. The CDR3 has 20 amino acids. Germline CDR1 and CDR2: WNHNN and SYGVQD (reference sequence). The DNA of the CDR3 is TGCGCCAGCAGTGATAATGATCGGCCCAAGGGGGCTTTAGAGCAAGAGACCCAGTACTTC. Translation gives CASSDNDRPKGALEQETQYF.

CDR3 sequence: CSGFTGGSNEKLFF. DNA of the CDR3: TGCAGCGGCTTTACAGGGGGCTCTAATGAAAAACTGTTTTTT. This rearrangement joins TRBV29-1 to TRBJ1-4, with 9 bases aligning to TRBD1. The CDR3 is 14 amino acids. Germline values: CDR1 SQVTM, CDR2 ANQGSEA. V shed 7 bases, J shed 3 bases, and the junction held 6 bases outside the gene matches.

The CDR3 loop is CASSPSSTGSYEQYF. The DNA for the CDR3 is TGCGCCAGCAGCCCCTCCTCGACAGGGTCCTACGAGCAGTACTTC. The gene calls are TRBV4-1 and TRBJ2-7; 7 bases are shared with TRBD1. The CDR3 sequence is 15 residues long. CDR1 MGHRA and CDR2 YSYEKL come from the germline V gene. The trim removed 4 bases at V and 1 base at J, leaving 7 bases unmatched.

J is TRBJ2-1 and V is TRBV5-1, with 8 bases identical to TRBD2. Germline V CDR1 and CDR2: SGHRS, YFSETQ. The CDR3 has 16 amino acids. With V trimmed by 0 bases and J by 2 bases, 4 bases remained unmatched. The DNA of the CDR3 is TGCGCCAGCAGCTTGGATGTCGGGGGGGCCTACAATGAGCAGTTCTTC. Translation: CASSLDVGGAYNEQFF.